The next 14 T cell receptor beta chains were all read from a single sample in a study of regulatory T cells in long-lasting Graves disease. TCR beta libraries were built with iRepertoire HTBI primers and Arm-PCR of CDR3 regions. TCRdb fed the multiplex PCR reads into MiXCR, producing one record per CDR3 protein. This table has 300,000 to 400,000 distinct CDR3 sequences, approximately 15% appearing once. Time point defined: newly diagnosed GD, antithyroid drugs for less than 3 months. There was RNA extracted from PBMCs, and the TCR library was made from it. The data also belong to a second study, concerning T cells in Graves' hyperthyroidism and ophthalmopathy.

The material was peripheral blood mononuclear cells (PBMCs), obtained at new diagnosis, from a patient treated with antithyroid drugs. These receptors all stem from a man between 35 and 55 years old with Graves disease.

In this sample, this clonotype turned up many times. The chain links TRBV10-3 to TRBJ2-1; 11 bases line up with TRBD2. With 6 bases clipped from V and 6 bases from J, the junction kept 1 base outside the gene matches. Germline CDR1 reads ENHRY; CDR2 reads SYGVKD. CDR3 length: 13 amino acids. CDR3 loop: CAIRTSGANEQFF. The CDR3 nucleotides are TGTGCCATCAGGACTAGCGGGGCCAATGAGCAGTTCTTC.

This clonotype came up many times. This chain's CDR3 is CASSLEGGRGRAKNIQYF. CDR3 sequence (DNA): TGCGCCAGCAGCTTGGAAGGGGGCAGAGGGAGAGCCAAAAACATTCAGTACTTC. The chain is built from TRBV5-1 and TRBJ2-4, with TRBD1 matching over 7 bases. The V gene end was trimmed by 0 bases and the J gene end by 0 bases; junction bases not matched to a gene: 9. The CDR3 sequence is 18 residues long. CDR1 and CDR2 (germline): SGHRS, YFSETQ.

This clonotype was observed many times. The rearrangement uses TRBV4-2 and TRBJ2-7, with TRBD1 identical over 8 bases. CDR3 length equals 14 residues. Unmatched junction bases numbered 3, after V lost 5 bases and J lost 0 bases. Per germline, CDR1 LGHNA and CDR2 YNFKEQ. The CDR3 sequence: CASSYRGSSYEQYF. The DNA for the CDR3 is TGTGCCAGCAGCTACAGGGGGAGCTCCTACGAGCAGTACTTC.

This clonotype was counted many times. The chain combines TRBV13 with TRBJ1-6, with 8 nucleotides matching TRBD1. V was clipped by 5 bases and J by 7 bases; unmatched bases: 4. The CDR3 runs to 14 residues. The V gene's germline CDR1 is PRHDT and CDR2 FYEKMQ (reference sequence). The CDR3 is CASSRTGRNSPLHF. The DNA of the CDR3 is TGTGCCAGCAGCCGGACAGGGCGAAATTCACCCCTCCACTTT.

Many counts were recorded for this clonotype. This chain joins TRBV28 and TRBJ2-7, with 9 nucleotides matching TRBD1. Looked up from germline, CDR1 is MDHEN and CDR2 is SYDVKM. The CDR3 length is 17 residues. V dropped 4 bases and J dropped 3; count of bases not matched to a gene: 13. CDR3 amino acids: CASSSWGRGQGNYEQYF. In DNA form, the CDR3 reads TGTGCCAGCAGTTCGTGGGGGAGAGGACAGGGGAACTACGAGCAGTACTTC.

This clonotype has ten or more counts. The chain joins TRBV6-1 to TRBJ2-7; D gene ambiguous. CDR3 size: 15 residues. The V end was cut by 2 bases, the J end by 7 bases, with 18 bases between. The germline CDR1 and CDR2 sequences are MNHNS and SASEGT. The CDR3 here is CASSEYRQALREQYF. The CDR3 region has the DNA TGTGCCAGCAGTGAATATCGGCAGGCCTTGAGAGAGCAGTACTTC.

This clonotype has ten or more counts. The V and J genes are TRBV6-1 and TRBJ2-5; TRBD1 or TRBD2 may be the D gene (5 bases each). Germline CDR1 is MNHNS and CDR2 is SASEGT. This CDR3 region has 11 residues. Deletions cut 6 bases from V and 12 bases from J, with 14 bases between. The CDR3 is CASSPTGTKYF. DNA of the CDR3: TGTGCCAGCAGCCCAACCGGGACGAAGTACTTC.

This clonotype has ten or more counts. This chain joins TRBV5-1 and TRBJ2-2, with 7 bases lining up with TRBD1. Germline CDR1 reads SGHRS; CDR2 reads YFSETQ. The trim removed 2 bases at V and 0 bases at J, leaving 1 base unmatched. The CDR3 spans 15 residues. CDR3 DNA sequence: TGCGCCAGCAGCTTACAGGGGACGAACACCGGGGAGCTGTTTTTT. Translating it yields CASSLQGTNTGELFF.

This clonotype has more than one count but fewer than ten. The chain joins TRBV6-1 to TRBJ2-2, with TRBD1 matching 7 bases. J lost 5 bases, V lost 3 bases, and 3 bases had no gene match. This CDR3 has 14 residues. Germline V lookup: CDR1 MNHNS, CDR2 SASEGT. DNA of the CDR3: TGTGCCAGCAGTGACAGGGGGTGGACCGGGGAGCTGTTTTTT. It specifies CASSDRGWTGELFF.

This clonotype was detected ten times or more. The V call is TRBV2, the J call TRBJ2-3; a possible D gene is TRBD2 (5 bases). The CDR3 runs 14 residues. Trimming left V 6 bases short and J 3 bases short, with 13 bases between. Germline V lookup: CDR1 SNHLY, CDR2 FYNNEI. This CDR3 is CASRMESGTDTQYF. CDR3 in DNA: TGTGCCAGCAGAATGGAATCGGGGACAGATACGCAGTATTTT.

This clonotype was detected many times. The junction departs from the called germline gene at one end, perhaps through a read error. V gene TRBV7-7 combines with J gene TRBJ2-7, with D possibly matching TRBD1 (5 bases). The CDR3 spans 13 residues. Germline V gene lookup returns CDR1 SSHAT and CDR2 FNYEAQ (reference sequence). The chain's CDR3 is CASSEHQGEKQYF. DNA for the CDR3: TGTGCTAGCAGCGAGCATCAGGGCGAGAAGCAGTACTTC. Filled out from reference TRBV7-7 and TRBJ2-7, the complete variable domain reads GAGVSQSPRYKVTKRGQDVTLRCDPISSHATLYWYQQALGQGPEFLTYFNYEAQPDKSGLPSDRFSAERPEGSISTLTIQRTEQRDSAMYRCASSEHQGEKQYFGPGTRLTVT.

At least ten counts were recorded for this clonotype. The chain uses TRBV9 and TRBJ2-5; TRBD2 aligns across 7 bases. Germline-derived CDR1 and CDR2 are SGDLS and YYNGEE. With V trimmed by 1 base and J by 4 bases, 4 bases remained unmatched. The CDR3 has 14 residues. The CDR3 sequence is CASSVKGEGETQYF. In DNA form, the CDR3 reads TGTGCCAGCAGCGTAAAAGGGGAGGGAGAGACCCAGTACTTC.

The table lists this clonotype with many counts. The chain couples TRBV28 to TRBJ2-3, with D maybe TRBD1 (6 bases). Germline V gene lookup returns CDR1 MDHEN and CDR2 SYDVKM. V lost 5 bases and J lost 6, with 18 bases in between. The CDR3 sequence is 15 residues long. CDR3 in DNA: TGTGCCAGCAGTCTACCCGTGACAGGAACCGATACGCAGTATTTT. This gives the protein CASSLPVTGTDTQYF.

In its sample, this clonotype was seen many times. This chain connects TRBV18 to TRBJ2-3; D gene unclear. V lost 3 bases to trimming and J lost 3 bases, with 10 bases between them. Germline V gene data show CDR1 as KGHSH and CDR2 as LQKENI. The CDR3 spans 14 residues. CDR3 in amino acids: CASSPSGGTDTQYF. In nucleotides, the CDR3 is TGTGCCAGCTCACCCTCTGGTGGAACAGATACGCAGTATTTT.